This paragraph covers one T cell receptor beta chain sequence. The data belong to a study of blood T cell repertoires in COVID-19. Turning to the study itself: In each case, the material was cDNA or gDNA derived from T cells, B-cell-depleted T cells, or PBMCs.

TCRdb's table, derived via immunoSEQ multiplex PCR, lists solely in-frame clones and lacks some. The sample gives around 320,000 clones, around 88% of which show up once; 6.9% is in the top ten. The TCR was taken from a woman aged 30 to 39 who had recovered from COVID-19. Specimen: peripheral blood.

The CDR3 DNA is TGTGCCACCAGTGAAGGGGCGCGGCCCCAGCATTTT. It is translated as CATSEGARPQHF. The rearrangement uses TRBV24-1 and TRBJ1-5; D perhaps matches TRBD1 (5 bases). The CDR3 is 12 amino acids. Germline CDR1 KGHDR, CDR2 SFDVKD. With 4 bases removed from V and 9 bases from J, the gap between germline ends came to 9 bases.